Sequencing of this TCR beta chain was carried out in a study of blood T cell repertoires in COVID-19. Sequenced by immunoSEQ multiplex PCR; TCRdb stores in-frame clones only, minus some. The table includes about 130,000 clones, about nine tenths detected once. Germline assignment: CDR1 MDHEN and CDR2 SYDVKM. Trimming cost V 2 bases and J 4 bases; bases outside gene matches: 5. The CDR3 sequence is 15 residues long. The sample was peripheral blood. The chain employs TRBV28 and TRBJ1-3; 7 bases line up with TRBD1. This clonotype originated in a man in his sixties with COVID-19, enrolled during active disease. The DNA for the CDR3 is TGTGCCAGCAGTTTACCTACAGGGGACGGAAACACCATATATTTT. This gives the protein CASSLPTGDGNTIYF.